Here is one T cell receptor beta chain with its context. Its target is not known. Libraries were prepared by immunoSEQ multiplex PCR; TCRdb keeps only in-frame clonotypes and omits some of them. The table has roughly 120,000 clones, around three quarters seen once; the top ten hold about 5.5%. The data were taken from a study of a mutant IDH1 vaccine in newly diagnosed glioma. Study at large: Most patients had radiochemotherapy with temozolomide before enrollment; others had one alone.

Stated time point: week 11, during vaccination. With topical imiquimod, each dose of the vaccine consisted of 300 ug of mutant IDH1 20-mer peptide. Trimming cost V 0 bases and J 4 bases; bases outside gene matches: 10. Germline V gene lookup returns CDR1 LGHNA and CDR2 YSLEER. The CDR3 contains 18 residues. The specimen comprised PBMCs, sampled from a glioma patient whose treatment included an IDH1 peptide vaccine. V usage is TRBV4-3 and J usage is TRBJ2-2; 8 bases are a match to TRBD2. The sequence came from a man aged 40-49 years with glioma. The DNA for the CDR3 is TGCGCCAGCAGCCAAGAGACTATGGCGGGAGGCCTCACCGGGGAGCTGTTTTTT. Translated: CASSQETMAGGLTGELFF.